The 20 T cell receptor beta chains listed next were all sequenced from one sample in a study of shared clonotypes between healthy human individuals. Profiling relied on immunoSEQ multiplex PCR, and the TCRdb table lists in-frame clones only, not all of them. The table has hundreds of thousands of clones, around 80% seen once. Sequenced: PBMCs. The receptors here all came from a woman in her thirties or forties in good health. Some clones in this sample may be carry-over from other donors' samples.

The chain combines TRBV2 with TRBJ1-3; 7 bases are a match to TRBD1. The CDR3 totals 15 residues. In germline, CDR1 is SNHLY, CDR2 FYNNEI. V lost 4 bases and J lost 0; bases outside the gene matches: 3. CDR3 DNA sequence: TGTGCCAGCAGTGCGACAGGGATCTCTGGAAACACCATATATTTT. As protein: CASSATGISGNTIYF.

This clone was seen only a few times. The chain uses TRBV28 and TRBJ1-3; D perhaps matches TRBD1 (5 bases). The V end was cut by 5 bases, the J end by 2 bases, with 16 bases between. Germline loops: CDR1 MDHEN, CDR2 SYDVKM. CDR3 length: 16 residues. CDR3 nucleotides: TGTGCCAGCAGTCCCCAAACTTCAGGGCCTGGAAACACCATATATTTT. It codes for CASSPQTSGPGNTIYF.

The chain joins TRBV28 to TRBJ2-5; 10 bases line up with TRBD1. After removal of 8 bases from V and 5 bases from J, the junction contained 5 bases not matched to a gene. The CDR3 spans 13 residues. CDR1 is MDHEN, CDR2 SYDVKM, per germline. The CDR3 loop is CASRGTGEETQYF. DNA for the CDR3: TGTGCCAGCCGGGGGACAGGGGAGGAGACCCAGTACTTC.

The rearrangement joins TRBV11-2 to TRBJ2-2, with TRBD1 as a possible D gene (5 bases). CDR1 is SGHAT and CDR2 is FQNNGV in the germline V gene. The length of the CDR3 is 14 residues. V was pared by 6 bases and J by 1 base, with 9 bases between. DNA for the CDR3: TGTGCCAGCAGTATGGGGCGGAACACCGGGGAGCTGTTTTTT. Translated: CASSMGRNTGELFF.

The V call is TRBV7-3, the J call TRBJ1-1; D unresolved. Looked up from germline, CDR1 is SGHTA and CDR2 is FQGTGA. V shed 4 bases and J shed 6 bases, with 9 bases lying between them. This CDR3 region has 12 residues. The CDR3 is CASSSSHAEAFF. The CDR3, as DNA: TGTGCCAGCAGCTCCTCCCACGCTGAAGCTTTCTTT.

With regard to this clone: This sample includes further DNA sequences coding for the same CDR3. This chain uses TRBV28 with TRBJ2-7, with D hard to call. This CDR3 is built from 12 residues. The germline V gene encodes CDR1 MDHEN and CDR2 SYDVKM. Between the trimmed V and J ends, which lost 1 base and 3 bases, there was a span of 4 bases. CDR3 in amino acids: CASSLSSYEQYF. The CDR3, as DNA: TGTGCCAGCAGTTTATCCAGCTACGAGCAGTACTTC. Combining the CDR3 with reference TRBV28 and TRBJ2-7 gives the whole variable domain DVKVTQSSRYLVKRTGEKVFLECVQDMDHENMFWYRQDPGLGLRLIYFSYDVKMKEKGDIPEGYSVSREKKERFSLILESASTNQTSMYLCASSLSSYEQYFGPGTRLTVT.

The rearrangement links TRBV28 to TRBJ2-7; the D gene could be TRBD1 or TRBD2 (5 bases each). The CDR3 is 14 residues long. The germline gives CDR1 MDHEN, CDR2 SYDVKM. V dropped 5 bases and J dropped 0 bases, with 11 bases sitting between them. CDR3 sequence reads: CASSGTHSSYEQYF. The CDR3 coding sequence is TGTGCCAGCAGTGGGACCCACAGCTCCTACGAGCAGTACTTC.

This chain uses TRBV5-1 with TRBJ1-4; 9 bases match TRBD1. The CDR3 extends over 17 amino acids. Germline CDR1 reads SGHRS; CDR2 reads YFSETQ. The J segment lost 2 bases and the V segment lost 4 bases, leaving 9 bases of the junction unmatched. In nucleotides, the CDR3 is TGCGCCAGCAGCCTCGACAGGGGGAGTGGGACTAATGAAAAACTGTTTTTT. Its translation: CASSLDRGSGTNEKLFF.

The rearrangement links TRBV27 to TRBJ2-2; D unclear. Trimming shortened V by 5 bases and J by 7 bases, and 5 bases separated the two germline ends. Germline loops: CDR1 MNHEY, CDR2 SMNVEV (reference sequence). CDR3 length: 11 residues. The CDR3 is CASSGIGELFF. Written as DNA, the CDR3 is TGTGCCAGCAGTGGGATCGGGGAGCTGTTTTTT.

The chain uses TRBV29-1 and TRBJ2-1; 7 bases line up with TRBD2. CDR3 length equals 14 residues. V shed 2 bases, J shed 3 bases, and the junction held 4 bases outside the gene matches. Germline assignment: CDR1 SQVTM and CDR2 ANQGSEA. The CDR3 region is CSVEFSGIYNEQFF. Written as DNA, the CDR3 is TGCAGCGTTGAATTCAGCGGGATCTACAATGAGCAGTTCTTC.

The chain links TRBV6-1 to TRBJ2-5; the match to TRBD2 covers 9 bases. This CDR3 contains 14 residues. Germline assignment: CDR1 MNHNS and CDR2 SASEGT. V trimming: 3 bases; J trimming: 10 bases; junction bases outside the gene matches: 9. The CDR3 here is CASSEAGGPLFQYF. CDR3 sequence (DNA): TGTGCCAGCAGTGAGGCGGGAGGGCCCCTCTTCCAGTACTTC.

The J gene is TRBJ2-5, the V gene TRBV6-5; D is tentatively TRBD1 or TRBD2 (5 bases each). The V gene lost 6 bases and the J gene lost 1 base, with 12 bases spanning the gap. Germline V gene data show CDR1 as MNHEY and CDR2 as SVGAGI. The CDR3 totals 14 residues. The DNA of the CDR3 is TGTGCCAGCAGGTCCCCTGGGACCCAAGAGACCCAGTACTTC. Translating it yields CASRSPGTQETQYF.

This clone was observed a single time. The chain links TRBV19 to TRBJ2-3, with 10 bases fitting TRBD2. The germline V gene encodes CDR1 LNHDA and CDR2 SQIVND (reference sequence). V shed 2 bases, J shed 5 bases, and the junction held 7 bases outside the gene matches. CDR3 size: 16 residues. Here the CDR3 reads CASSILSSGRQDTQYF. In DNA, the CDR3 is TGTGCCAGTAGTATACTATCTAGCGGGAGACAAGATACGCAGTATTTT.

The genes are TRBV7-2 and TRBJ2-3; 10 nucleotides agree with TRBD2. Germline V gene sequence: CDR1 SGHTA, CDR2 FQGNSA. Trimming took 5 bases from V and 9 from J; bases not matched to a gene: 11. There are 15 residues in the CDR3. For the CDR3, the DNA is TGTGCCAGCAGCACCGGGCTAGCGGGAGTCGGGACGCAGTATTTT. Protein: CASSTGLAGVGTQYF. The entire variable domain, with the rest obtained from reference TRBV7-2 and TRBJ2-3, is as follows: GAGVSQSPSNKVTEKGKDVELRCDPISGHTALYWYRQSLGQGLEFLIYFQGNSAPDKSGLPSDRFSAERTGGSVSTLTIQRTQQEDSAVYLCASSTGLAGVGTQYFGPGTRLTVL.

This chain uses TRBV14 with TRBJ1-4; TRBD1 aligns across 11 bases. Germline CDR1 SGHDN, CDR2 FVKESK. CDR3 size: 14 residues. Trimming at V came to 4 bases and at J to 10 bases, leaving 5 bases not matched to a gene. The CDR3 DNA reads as TGTGCCAGCAGCCTGGGACAGGGGGATGGAAAACTGTTTTTT. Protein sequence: CASSLGQGDGKLFF.

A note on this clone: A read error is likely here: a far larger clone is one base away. The DNA for the CDR3 is TGTGTCAGCAGCTTGGGGCAATGGAAGGGCGAGCAGTACTTC. This codes for CVSSLGQWKGEQYF. The chain uses TRBV5-4 and TRBJ2-7; the D gene is possibly TRBD1 (5 bases). Per germline, CDR1 SGHNT and CDR2 YYREEE (reference sequence). CDR3 length: 14 residues.

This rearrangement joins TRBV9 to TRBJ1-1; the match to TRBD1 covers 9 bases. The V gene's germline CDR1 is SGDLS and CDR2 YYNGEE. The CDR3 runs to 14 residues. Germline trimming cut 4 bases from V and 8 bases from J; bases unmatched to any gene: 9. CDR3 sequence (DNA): TGTGCCAGCAGCAGACGTCCGGGACAGGGAGAAGCTTTCTTT. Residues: CASSRRPGQGEAFF.

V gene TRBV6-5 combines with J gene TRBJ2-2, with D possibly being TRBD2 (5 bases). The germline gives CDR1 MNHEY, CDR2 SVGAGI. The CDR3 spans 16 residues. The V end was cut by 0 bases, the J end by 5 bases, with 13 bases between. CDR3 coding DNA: TGTGCCAGCAGTTACTCGAGGGCACAGCGTACCGGGGAGCTGTTTTTT. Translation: CASSYSRAQRTGELFF.

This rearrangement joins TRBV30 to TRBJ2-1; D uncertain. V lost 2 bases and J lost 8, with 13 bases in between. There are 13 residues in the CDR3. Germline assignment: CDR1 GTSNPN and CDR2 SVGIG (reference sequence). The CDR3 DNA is TGTGCCTGGAGTAGAGGTAGCTTGGATGAGCAGTTCTTC. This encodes CAWSRGSLDEQFF.

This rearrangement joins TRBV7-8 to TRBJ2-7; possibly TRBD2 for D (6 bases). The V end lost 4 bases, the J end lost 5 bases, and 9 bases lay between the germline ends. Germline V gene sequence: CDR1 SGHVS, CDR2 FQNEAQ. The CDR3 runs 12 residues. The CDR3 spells CASSYGLNEQYF. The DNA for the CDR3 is TGTGCCAGCAGCTATGGACTAAACGAGCAGTACTTC.